Sequencing of this T cell receptor beta chain was carried out in a study of read filtering for tumor transcriptome and immune sequencing. The sample holds many counts of this clonotype. Per germline, CDR1 DFQATT and CDR2 SNEGSKA (reference sequence). The CDR3 spans 11 residues. Losses at the gene ends were 6 bases for V and 6 bases for J; bases not matched to a gene: 1. From about 0.4 ug of RNA, a library with molecular barcoded alpha/delta and beta/gamma adaptors was made. TCRdb reanalysed the reads using MiXCR and keeps one entry per CDR3 protein. The profile shows around 44,000 distinct CDR3 sequences, roughly 12% of them singletons.

The chain joins TRBV20-1 to TRBJ2-1; 8 bases fit TRBD2. The TCR comes from a donor aged 40 or older with multiple myeloma. The sample comprised a population of CD138-negative cells sorted from bone marrow. The CDR3 sequence: CSASGGNEQFF. DNA of the CDR3: TGCAGTGCAAGCGGGGGCAATGAGCAGTTCTTC.